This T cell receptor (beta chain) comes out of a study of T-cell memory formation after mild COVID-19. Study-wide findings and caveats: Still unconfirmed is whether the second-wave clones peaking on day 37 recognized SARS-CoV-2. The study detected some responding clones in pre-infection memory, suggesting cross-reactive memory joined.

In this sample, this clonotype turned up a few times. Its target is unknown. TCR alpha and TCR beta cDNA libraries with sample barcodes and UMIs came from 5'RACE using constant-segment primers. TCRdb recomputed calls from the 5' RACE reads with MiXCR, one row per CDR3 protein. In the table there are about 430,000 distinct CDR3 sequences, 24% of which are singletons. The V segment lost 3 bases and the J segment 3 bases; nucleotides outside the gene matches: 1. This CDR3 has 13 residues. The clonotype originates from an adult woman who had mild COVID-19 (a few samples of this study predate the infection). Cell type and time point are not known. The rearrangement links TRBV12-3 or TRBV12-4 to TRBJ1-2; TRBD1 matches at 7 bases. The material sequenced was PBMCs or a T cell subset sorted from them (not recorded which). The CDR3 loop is CASSFDRDYGYTF. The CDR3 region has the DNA TGTGCCAGCAGTTTTGACAGGGACTATGGCTACACCTTC.